These T cell receptor beta chains were read from a single sample in a study of cytomegalovirus exposure and HLA in healthy donors. Measured with immunoSEQ multiplex PCR; TCRdb has only the in-frame clones, and not every one. The sample consists of approximately 260,000 clones, 84% of them appearing once. Sequencing was carried out using PBMCs. The source is a woman aged 40 to 50 in good health and CMV-seropositive. Both conserved end residues are part of each CDR3. Each record gives: CDR3 DNA, CDR3 protein, D gene, V gene, J gene, CDR3 length, clone size. A D gene is named only where the DNA matches it firmly. Not all rows give a size; the values are once, few, many and, for expanded clones, a class.

DNA: TGTGCCTGGGGCCCTGGGACAGCAGGCAATCAGCCCCAGCATTTT
CDR3: CAWGPGTAGNQPQHF
D: TRBD1
V: TRBV30
J: TRBJ1-5
length: 15
size: .

DNA: TGCGCCAGCAGTTCCGGGACAGGGAGTGAAGATACGCAGTATTTT
CDR3: CASSSGTGSEDTQYF
D: TRBD1
V: TRBV5-1
J: TRBJ2-3
length: 15
size: .

DNA: TGCGCCAGCAGCCTGGACGGCAGAGGCCAGCCCCAGCATTTT
CDR3: CASSLDGRGQPQHF
D: .
V: TRBV5-1
J: TRBJ1-5
length: 14
size: .

DNA: TGTGCCAGCAGTTTATTTCCAGGGTCAGGGGCTCAGCCCCAGCATTTT
CDR3: CASSLFPGSGAQPQHF
D: .
V: TRBV27
J: TRBJ1-5
length: 16
size: .

DNA: TGCAGCGTTCGACAGACAGAGACCCAGTACTTC
CDR3: CSVRQTETQYF
D: .
V: TRBV29-1
J: TRBJ2-5
length: 11
size: few

DNA: TGTGCCAGCAGCTTAGGCGGACAGGGCAGCTATGGCTACACCTTC
CDR3: CASSLGGQGSYGYTF
D: TRBD1
V: TRBV7-8
J: TRBJ1-2
length: 15
size: .

DNA: TGTGCCAGCTCACTACAACGGGAGGGTGAAGCTTTCTTT
CDR3: CASSLQREGEAFF
D: .
V: TRBV18
J: TRBJ1-1
length: 13
size: .

DNA: TGTGCCAGCTCACCACCGGGGAGGGGATTTTCCTACGAGCAGTACTTC
CDR3: CASSPPGRGFSYEQYF
D: TRBD2
V: TRBV18
J: TRBJ2-7
length: 16
size: .

DNA: TGTGCCAGCACCTTGACTAGCGGGTACTTCAATGAGCAGTTCTTC
CDR3: CASTLTSGYFNEQFF
D: TRBD2
V: TRBV7-9
J: TRBJ2-1
length: 15
size: .

DNA: TGTGCCAGCAGTTATCGCGGGGGGGTCTACAATGAGCAGTTCTTC
CDR3: CASSYRGGVYNEQFF
D: TRBD2
V: TRBV6-5
J: TRBJ2-1
length: 15
size: .

DNA: TGTGCCAGCAGTTCGACAGGGATTCAGCCCCAGCATTTT
CDR3: CASSSTGIQPQHF
D: TRBD1
V: TRBV27
J: TRBJ1-5
length: 13
size: .

DNA: TGTGCCAGCAGCGAGCGGGGGCAGAACTATGGCTACACCTTC
CDR3: CASSERGQNYGYTF
D: .
V: TRBV9
J: TRBJ1-2
length: 14
size: .

DNA: TGTGCCTGGAGTGCTACCGGGGAGCTGTTTTTT
CDR3: CAWSATGELFF
D: .
V: TRBV30
J: TRBJ2-2
length: 11
size: .

DNA: TGTGCCAGCAGCATGGGACTAGCAGATGAGCAGTTCTTC
CDR3: CASSMGLADEQFF
D: TRBD2
V: TRBV9
J: TRBJ2-1
length: 13
size: .

DNA: TGTGCCTGCTCAAAGCGATACAATGAGCAGTTCTTC
CDR3: CACSKRYNEQFF
D: .
V: TRBV28
J: TRBJ2-1
length: 12
size: once

DNA: TGTGCCAGCACTCCCCGACCGACAGGTGGGGGTTACAATGAGCAGTTCTTC
CDR3: CASTPRPTGGGYNEQFF
D: .
V: TRBV5-6
J: TRBJ2-1
length: 17
size: .

DNA: TGTGCCAGCAGCTTAATGACTAGCGGTTACAATGAGCAGTTCTTC
CDR3: CASSLMTSGYNEQFF
D: TRBD2
V: TRBV7-3
J: TRBJ2-1
length: 15
size: .

DNA: TGTGCCAGCAGCTTAGGTCAGGGGGTCTACGAGCAGTACTTC
CDR3: CASSLGQGVYEQYF
D: TRBD1
V: TRBV11-1
J: TRBJ2-7
length: 14
size: .

DNA: TGCGCCAGCAGCCAAGAGAGCGGGAGTCGCTCCTACGAGCAGTACTTC
CDR3: CASSQESGSRSYEQYF
D: TRBD2
V: TRBV4-1
J: TRBJ2-7
length: 16
size: .

DNA: TGCAGCGTTACGACAGGGGGCAACACTGAAGCTTTCTTT
CDR3: CSVTTGGNTEAFF
D: TRBD1
V: TRBV29-1
J: TRBJ1-1
length: 13
size: few

DNA: TGTGCCAGCAGTGAACGTAGACAGGGTGAGGGCTACACCTTC
CDR3: CASSERRQGEGYTF
D: TRBD1
V: TRBV2
J: TRBJ1-2
length: 14
size: .

DNA: TGTGCCAGCGGGTGGGGGCTCAACTCCTACGAGCAGTACTTC
CDR3: CASGWGLNSYEQYF
D: .
V: TRBV27
J: TRBJ2-7
length: 14
size: .

DNA: TGTGCCAGCAGCCTCGGACAGGGGGTCTATGGCTACACCTTC
CDR3: CASSLGQGVYGYTF
D: TRBD1
V: TRBV5-6
J: TRBJ1-2
length: 14
size: once

DNA: TGTGCCAGCAGCAAACAGGGGCCTAGCGGCAATCAGCCCCAGCATTTT
CDR3: CASSKQGPSGNQPQHF
D: TRBD1
V: TRBV7-9
J: TRBJ1-5
length: 16
size: once

DNA: TGTGCCTGGAGGGAGACAGGGACCCTCTATAATTCACCCCTCCACTTT
CDR3: CAWRETGTLYNSPLHF
D: TRBD1
V: TRBV30
J: TRBJ1-6
length: 16
size: .

DNA: TGTGCCAGCAGTCAGGGTGTGGGCACCGGGGAGCTGTTTTTT
CDR3: CASSQGVGTGELFF
D: .
V: TRBV27
J: TRBJ2-2
length: 14
size: few

DNA: TGTGCCAGCAGCAGAACGGACAGGGTTTGGTCACCCCTCCACTTT
CDR3: CASSRTDRVWSPLHF
D: TRBD1
V: TRBV28
J: TRBJ1-6
length: 15
size: .

DNA: TGTGCCAGCAGCGCAGGACAGGTGGGCTTTGAAGCTTTCTTT
CDR3: CASSAGQVGFEAFF
D: TRBD1
V: TRBV9
J: TRBJ1-1
length: 14
size: once

DNA: TGCGCCAGCAGCCAAGAAACAAGCTATGGCTACACCTTC
CDR3: CASSQETSYGYTF
D: .
V: TRBV4-3
J: TRBJ1-2
length: 13
size: few

DNA: TGTGCCAGCAGTGATGCCCGGGGACAGACCGCCTCTGGAAACACCATATATTTT
CDR3: CASSDARGQTASGNTIYF
D: TRBD1
V: TRBV2
J: TRBJ1-3
length: 18
size: .

DNA: TGTGCCAGCAGCTTAGCCGGTGAGCAGTTCTTC
CDR3: CASSLAGEQFF
D: .
V: TRBV7-9
J: TRBJ2-1
length: 11
size: .

DNA: TGTGCCAGCAGCTTGGACGCTGGCGGTTCCTACGAGCAGTACTTC
CDR3: CASSLDAGGSYEQYF
D: .
V: TRBV5-5
J: TRBJ2-7
length: 15
size: .

DNA: TGTGCCAGCTCGCCCGGACAGGCCTCAAACACTGAAGCTTTCTTT
CDR3: CASSPGQASNTEAFF
D: TRBD1
V: TRBV18
J: TRBJ1-1
length: 15
size: .

DNA: TGTGCCATCAGTCCCGGGACAGAGAACAATGAGCAGTTCTTC
CDR3: CAISPGTENNEQFF
D: TRBD1
V: TRBV10-3
J: TRBJ2-1
length: 14
size: .

DNA: TGCGCCAGCAGCTCGCTGAGGGACAGTACTAGCACAGATACGCAGTATTTT
CDR3: CASSSLRDSTSTDTQYF
D: TRBD1
V: TRBV5-1
J: TRBJ2-3
length: 17
size: .

DNA: TGTGCCAGCAGTACCCGGGATACGCAGTATTTT
CDR3: CASSTRDTQYF
D: .
V: TRBV6-1
J: TRBJ2-3
length: 11
size: .

DNA: TGTGCCAGCAGTTTACAGGGAACCTACAATGAGCAGTTCTTC
CDR3: CASSLQGTYNEQFF
D: .
V: TRBV28
J: TRBJ2-1
length: 14
size: .

DNA: TGTGCCAGACTAGCGGGAGAGACCGAGCAGTACTTC
CDR3: CARLAGETEQYF
D: TRBD2
V: TRBV6-8
J: TRBJ2-7
length: 12
size: .

DNA: TGCGCCAGCAGGGGGGCAGGGGGATATAATTCACCCCTCCACTTT
CDR3: CASRGAGGYNSPLHF
D: TRBD1
V: TRBV5-1
J: TRBJ1-6
length: 15
size: few

DNA: TGTGCCAGCAGTTTCGGGGTTAGCGGGACTGAGCAGTTCTTC
CDR3: CASSFGVSGTEQFF
D: TRBD2
V: TRBV27
J: TRBJ2-1
length: 14
size: .

DNA: TGCGCCAGCAGCCAATTCCTAGCGGGAGCCCTCGAGCAGTACTTC
CDR3: CASSQFLAGALEQYF
D: TRBD2
V: TRBV4-3
J: TRBJ2-7
length: 15
size: few

DNA: TGTGCCAGCAGCGTAGGGGCATTCCAAGAGACCCAGTACTTC
CDR3: CASSVGAFQETQYF
D: .
V: TRBV9
J: TRBJ2-5
length: 14
size: .

DNA: TGCAGCGTTGAAGGGGCCCAGAACACTGAAGCTTTCTTT
CDR3: CSVEGAQNTEAFF
D: .
V: TRBV29-1
J: TRBJ1-1
length: 13
size: .

DNA: TGTGCCAGCAGTCCCGGGACAGCCACCGGGGAGCTGTTTTTT
CDR3: CASSPGTATGELFF
D: TRBD1
V: TRBV28
J: TRBJ2-2
length: 14
size: .

DNA: TGTTCCAGCAGCTTAGCGGCAACGGGAAACACCATATATTTT
CDR3: CSSSLAATGNTIYF
D: .
V: TRBV7-9
J: TRBJ1-3
length: 14
size: few

DNA: TGTGCCAGCAGCTTAGATCCCCGGGCCTACGAGCAGTACTTC
CDR3: CASSLDPRAYEQYF
D: .
V: TRBV11-3
J: TRBJ2-7
length: 14
size: .

DNA: TGCGCCAGCAGCCACAACGGGAGGTCTAGCGGGCCCTACAATGAGCAGTTCTTC
CDR3: CASSHNGRSSGPYNEQFF
D: TRBD2
V: TRBV4-3
J: TRBJ2-1
length: 18
size: .

DNA: TGTGCCATCAGTGAAACCTCGGTTCCTGAAGCTTTCTTT
CDR3: CAISETSVPEAFF
D: .
V: TRBV10-3
J: TRBJ1-1
length: 13
size: .

DNA: TGCGCCAGCAGCTTGGACATAAACGGGGAGCTGTTTTTT
CDR3: CASSLDINGELFF
D: .
V: TRBV5-1
J: TRBJ2-2
length: 13
size: .

DNA: TGCGCCAGCAGCTCCAACAATGAGCAGTTCTTC
CDR3: CASSSNNEQFF
D: .
V: TRBV5-1
J: TRBJ2-1
length: 11
size: .

DNA: TGTGCCAGCAGTTACGGGGACAGAGAGACCCAGTACTTC
CDR3: CASSYGDRETQYF
D: TRBD1
V: TRBV6-5
J: TRBJ2-5
length: 13
size: .

DNA: TGTGCCAGCAGCCGGACAGGTGGTAGAGGGGGCTACACCTTC
CDR3: CASSRTGGRGGYTF
D: TRBD1
V: TRBV6-5
J: TRBJ1-2
length: 14
size: .

DNA: TGTGCCAGCAGTTTAATGGGGGCCTTCGAGACCCAGTACTTC
CDR3: CASSLMGAFETQYF
D: .
V: TRBV27
J: TRBJ2-5
length: 14
size: .